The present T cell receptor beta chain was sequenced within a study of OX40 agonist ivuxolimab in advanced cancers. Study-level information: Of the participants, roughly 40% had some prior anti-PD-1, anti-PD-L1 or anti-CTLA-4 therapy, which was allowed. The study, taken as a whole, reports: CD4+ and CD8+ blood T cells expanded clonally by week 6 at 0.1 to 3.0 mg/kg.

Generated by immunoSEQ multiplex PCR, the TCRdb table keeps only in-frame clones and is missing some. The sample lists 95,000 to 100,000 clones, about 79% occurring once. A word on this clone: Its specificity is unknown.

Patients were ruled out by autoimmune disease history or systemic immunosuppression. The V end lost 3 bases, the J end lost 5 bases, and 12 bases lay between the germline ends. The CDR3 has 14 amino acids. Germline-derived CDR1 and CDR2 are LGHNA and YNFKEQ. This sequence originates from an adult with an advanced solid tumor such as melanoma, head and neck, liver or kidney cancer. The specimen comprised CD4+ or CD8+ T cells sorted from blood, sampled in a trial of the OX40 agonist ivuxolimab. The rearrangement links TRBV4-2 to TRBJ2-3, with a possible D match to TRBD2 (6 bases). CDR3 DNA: TGTGCCAGCAGCCAGCCCGGGACTCAAGATACGCAGTATTTT. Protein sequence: CASSQPGTQDTQYF.